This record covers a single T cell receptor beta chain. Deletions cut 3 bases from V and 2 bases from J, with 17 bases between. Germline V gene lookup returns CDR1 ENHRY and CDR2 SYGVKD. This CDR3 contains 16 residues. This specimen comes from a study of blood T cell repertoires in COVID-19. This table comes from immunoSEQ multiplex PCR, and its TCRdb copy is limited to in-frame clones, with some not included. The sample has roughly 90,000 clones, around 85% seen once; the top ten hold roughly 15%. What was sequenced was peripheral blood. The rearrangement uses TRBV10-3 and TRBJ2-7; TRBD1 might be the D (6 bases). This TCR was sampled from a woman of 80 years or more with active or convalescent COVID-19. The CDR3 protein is CAISEVSLTGTYEQYF. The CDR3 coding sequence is TGTGCCATCAGTGAAGTTTCTCTCACAGGGACCTACGAGCAGTACTTC.